One sample yielded the 30 T cell receptor beta chains listed below, sequenced in a study of shared T cell receptors in the human thymus. Some clones are missing from TCRdb's copy, which holds only in-frame ones; the method was immunoSEQ multiplex PCR. The top ten hold about 0.014% of the sample, which has 540,000 or so clones, approximately 80% seen once. These data were also filed under a second study, of human thymus T cells.

The specimen sequenced was thymocytes. These receptors all come from a boy younger than two with a congenital heart defect.

The chain links TRBV6-5 to TRBJ1-2; TRBD1 matches at 9 bases. The CDR3 is made up of 16 amino acids. V was pared by 0 bases and J by 4 bases, with 6 bases of the junction left unmatched. Germline V CDR1 and CDR2: MNHEY, SVGAGI. CDR3 amino acids: CASSYSLDRGSYGYTF. In DNA form, the CDR3 reads TGTGCCAGCAGTTACTCATTGGACAGGGGTAGCTATGGCTACACCTTC.

This chain connects TRBV7-2 to TRBJ2-2, with 9 bases fitting TRBD2. The CDR3 length is 14 residues. J lost 6 bases, V lost 10 bases, and 9 bases had no gene match. Germline CDR1 is SGHTA and CDR2 is FQGNSA. This CDR3 is CATTAAGGSGELFF. DNA of the CDR3: TGTGCCACCACGGCAGCGGGAGGATCCGGGGAGCTGTTTTTT.

The rearrangement joins TRBV5-1 to TRBJ2-7; no clear D. CDR1 and CDR2 from the germline V gene are SGHRS and YFSETQ. V gave up 1 base and J gave up 7 bases, with 15 bases separating them. The CDR3 is 14 amino acids. CDR3 protein: CASSLTRHGSEQYF. The CDR3 region has the DNA TGCGCCAGCAGCTTGACCAGGCATGGTTCGGAGCAGTACTTC.

V and J are TRBV12-5 and TRBJ1-2; 8 bases align to TRBD1. Germline V CDR1 and CDR2: LGHNT, FRNRAP. Trimming removed 6 bases from V and 4 bases from J; junction bases left unmatched: 1. The CDR3 covers 12 residues. The CDR3 reads CASGQGGYGYTF. The CDR3 DNA reads as TGTGCTAGTGGACAGGGGGGCTATGGCTACACCTTC. Complete variable domain (other parts from reference TRBV12-5 and TRBJ1-2): DARVTQTPRHKVTEMGQEVTMRCQPILGHNTVFWYRQTMMQGLELLAYFRNRAPLDDSGMPKDRFSAEMPDATLATLKIQPSEPRDSAVYFCASGQGGYGYTFGSGTRLTVV.

This clone appeared a single time. V gene TRBV6-4 combines with J gene TRBJ2-1, with TRBD2 matching over 8 bases. V shed 6 bases and J 2 bases; nucleotides not matched to a gene: 6. This CDR3 contains 15 residues. Germline assignment: CDR1 MRHNA and CDR2 SNTAGT. CDR3 in DNA: TGTGCCAGCAGCCTAGTAGCGGGGACCTACAATGAGCAGTTCTTC. As protein: CASSLVAGTYNEQFF.

This chain joins TRBV4-3 and TRBJ1-4; D may be TRBD1 (5 bases). Trimming stripped 0 bases from V and 0 bases from J, with 11 bases between. Germline CDR1 reads LGHNA; CDR2 reads YSLEER. The CDR3 covers 17 residues. Written as DNA, the CDR3 is TGCGCCAGCAGCCAAGAGGGGAGGGGCCCAACTAATGAAAAACTGTTTTTT. Protein product: CASSQEGRGPTNEKLFF.

The chain couples TRBV19 to TRBJ1-5; 8 nucleotides agree with TRBD1. J lost 1 base, V lost 4 bases, and 9 bases had no gene match. Germline-derived CDR1 and CDR2 are LNHDA and SQIVND (reference sequence). The CDR3 is made up of 17 amino acids. This CDR3 reads CASSKPSDRASNQPQHF. In nucleotides, the CDR3 is TGTGCCAGTAGTAAACCCTCGGACAGGGCGAGCAATCAGCCCCAGCATTTT.

The chain is built from TRBV9 and TRBJ2-4; 7 bases agree with TRBD2. Germline CDR1 SGDLS, CDR2 YYNGEE. The V gene end was trimmed by 3 bases and the J gene end by 2 bases; junction bases not matched to a gene: 2. This CDR3 spans 14 amino acids. The CDR3 reads CASSGGTTKNIQYF. As DNA, the CDR3 is TGTGCCAGCAGCGGGGGGACTACCAAAAACATTCAGTACTTC.

V usage is TRBV7-6 and J usage is TRBJ2-5; 12 positions match TRBD2. The trim removed 1 base at V and 3 bases at J, leaving 12 bases unmatched. The CDR3 consists of 19 residues. The V gene's germline CDR1 is SGHVS and CDR2 FNYEAQ. The CDR3 nucleotides read TGTGCCAGCAGCTTAGATGCTAGGGCTAGCGGGAGGGTGGAAGAGACCCAGTACTTC. Translation: CASSLDARASGRVEETQYF.

The chain couples TRBV9 to TRBJ2-7, with a possible D match to TRBD2 (6 bases). This CDR3 contains 18 residues. V was trimmed by 2 bases and J by 3 bases, leaving 24 bases between them. Germline CDR1 and CDR2: SGDLS and YYNGEE. CDR3 protein: CASSVSPGAVGDYYEQYF. For the CDR3, the DNA is TGTGCCAGCAGCGTGTCACCGGGAGCCGTGGGGGATTACTACGAGCAGTACTTC.

This sequence joins TRBV5-4 and TRBJ2-1, with TRBD2 identical over 7 bases. The CDR3 is 16 amino acids. Germline trimming cut 0 bases from V and 0 bases from J; bases unmatched to any gene: 3. In germline, CDR1 is SGHNT, CDR2 YYREEE (reference sequence). The CDR3 DNA reads TGTGCCAGCAGCTTGGAGGCGGGGGACTCCTACAATGAGCAGTTCTTC. Residues: CASSLEAGDSYNEQFF.

V gene TRBV2 combines with J gene TRBJ2-4, with D perhaps TRBD2 (5 bases). Germline values: CDR1 SNHLY, CDR2 FYNNEI. V lost 4 bases and J lost 4, with 14 bases in between. This CDR3 comprises 15 residues. Here the CDR3 reads CASSVNSELKNIQYF. The CDR3, as DNA: TGTGCCAGCAGTGTGAATAGCGAACTGAAAAACATTCAGTACTTC.

This clone showed up just once. This chain uses TRBV27 with TRBJ1-1; 7 nucleotides line up with TRBD1. CDR3 length: 14 amino acids. V dropped 5 bases and J dropped 3; count of bases not matched to a gene: 6. CDR1 is MNHEY and CDR2 is SMNVEV in the germline V gene (reference sequence). The DNA for the CDR3 is TGTGCCAGCAGTCTTCAGGGGGAGTACACTGAAGCTTTCTTT. This sequence encodes CASSLQGEYTEAFF.

The rearrangement joins TRBV1 to TRBJ2-1; whether TRBD2, the table's D call, matches the DNA was not checked. TRBV1 is tagged as a pseudogene. The length of the CDR3 is 21 residues. This CDR3 is CTSSQDSTSGRDRGTYNEQFF. DNA of the CDR3: TGCACCAGCAGCCAAGATAGTACTAGCGGGAGGGATCGAGGGACCTACAATGAGCAGTTCTTC.

This chain uses TRBV4-3 with TRBJ2-1; a possible D gene is TRBD2 (5 bases). Germline V gene lookup returns CDR1 LGHNA and CDR2 YSLEER. The V and J ends lost 0 bases and 12 bases respectively, with 21 bases between them. The CDR3 contains 16 residues. Here the CDR3 DNA reads TGCGCCAGCAGCCAAGACGCGACTACCGCAGTTCGCGGGCAGTTCTTC. Translation gives CASSQDATTAVRGQFF.

This clone occurred a few times. The chain uses TRBV7-2 and TRBJ1-1, with a possible D match to TRBD1 (5 bases). CDR1 is SGHTA, CDR2 FQGNSA, per germline. V was clipped by 3 bases and J by 3 bases, with 8 bases between them. The CDR3 spans 13 residues. DNA of the CDR3: TGTGCCAGCAGCTTTGGCAGGGACACTGAAGCTTTCTTT. Translated, it gives CASSFGRDTEAFF. Full variable domain (missing parts from reference TRBV7-2 and TRBJ1-1): GAGVSQSPSNKVTEKGKDVELRCDPISGHTALYWYRQSLGQGLEFLIYFQGNSAPDKSGLPSDRFSAERTGGSVSTLTIQRTQQEDSAVYLCASSFGRDTEAFFGQGTRLTVV.

Only one count was recorded for this clone. The chain combines TRBV27 with TRBJ1-1; 8 bases are a match to TRBD1. Trimming took 2 bases from V and 0 from J; bases not matched to a gene: 5. The V gene's germline CDR1 is MNHEY and CDR2 SMNVEV (reference sequence). This CDR3 has 16 amino acids. The CDR3 spells CASSLGPRGLNTEAFF. The CDR3 DNA reads as TGTGCCAGCAGTTTAGGACCCAGGGGGCTGAACACTGAAGCTTTCTTT.

This clone was recorded once. The chain couples TRBV29-1 to TRBJ1-1, with 8 bases fitting TRBD1. CDR1 is SQVTM and CDR2 is ANQGSEA in the germline V gene. The CDR3 length is 14 residues. J gave up 1 base and V 7 bases, and 8 bases lay outside the gene matches. CDR3 DNA: TGCAGCGCCCCGGCGGGGACAGGGAACACTGAAGCTTTCTTT. Translated: CSAPAGTGNTEAFF. The variable domain in full, with the rest retrieved from reference TRBV29-1 and TRBJ1-1, is SAVISQKPSRDICQRGTSLTIQCQVDSQVTMMFWYRQQPGQSLTLIATANQGSEATYESGFVIDKFPISRPNLTFSTLTVSNMSPEDSSIYLCSAPAGTGNTEAFFGQGTRLTVV.

The V and J genes are TRBV27 and TRBJ2-1; no clear D. This CDR3 has 17 residues. Germline V gives CDR1 MNHEY, CDR2 SMNVEV (reference sequence). Between the trimmed V and J ends, which lost 3 bases and 2 bases, there was a span of 17 bases. The CDR3 DNA is TGTGCCAGCAGTTTTCGGTTGAGCTATCGGGCCTACAATGAGCAGTTCTTC. Encoded protein: CASSFRLSYRAYNEQFF.

V gene TRBV7-2 combines with J gene TRBJ2-5; 9 bases agree with TRBD2. Trimming took 5 bases from V and 4 from J; bases not matched to a gene: 17. CDR1 is SGHTA and CDR2 is FQGNSA in the germline V gene. The CDR3 covers 18 residues. In nucleotides, the CDR3 is TGTGCCAGCAGCCTGCCTGGGACTAGCATTTCAGGTGGAGAGACCCAGTACTTC. Translated: CASSLPGTSISGGETQYF.

This clone was seen only a few times. The chain uses TRBV6-5 and TRBJ1-4; D call uncertain. The CDR3 loop spans 15 amino acids. CDR1 and CDR2 (germline): MNHEY, SVGAGI. The V and J ends lost 8 bases and 0 bases respectively, with 13 bases between them. In DNA, the CDR3 is TGTGCCAGCTCCGCAGATCTGTCAACTAATGAAAAACTGTTTTTT. Amino acid sequence: CASSADLSTNEKLFF.

This clone was observed a few times. The gene calls are TRBV4-2 and TRBJ2-7; 10 bases map to TRBD2. V was pared by 0 bases and J by 6 bases, with 8 bases of the junction left unmatched. Per germline, CDR1 LGHNA and CDR2 YNFKEQ. There are 16 residues in the CDR3. CDR3 DNA: TGTGCCAGCAGCCAAGATGGGACTAGCGCGACCTGCGAGCAGTACTTC. It specifies CASSQDGTSATCEQYF.

This CDR3 is CASSLGGERYEQYF. The CDR3 bases are TGTGCCAGCAGCTTAGGGGGGGAAAGGTACGAGCAGTACTTC. This rearrangement joins TRBV11-2 to TRBJ2-7, with D possibly being TRBD2 (6 bases). Trimming stripped 1 base from V and 4 bases from J, with 11 bases between. The CDR3 runs 14 residues. Germline assignment: CDR1 SGHAT and CDR2 FQNNGV.

On this clone itself: An end of the junction does not agree with germline; a read error may underlie this. This chain links TRBV6-5 with TRBJ2-7, with D tentatively TRBD2 (5 bases). The germline V gene encodes CDR1 MNHEY and CDR2 SVGAGI. The CDR3 runs to 13 residues. CDR3 protein: CASSPDTGYGQYF. Here the CDR3 DNA reads TGTGCCAGCAGTCCAGATACGGGGTACGGGCAGTACTTC.

This chain connects TRBV15 to TRBJ1-5; D is possibly TRBD1 (5 bases). The CDR3 has 12 amino acids. Per germline, CDR1 LNHNV and CDR2 YYDKDF (reference sequence). Trimming removed 0 bases from V and 11 bases from J, with 8 bases in between. Here the CDR3 reads CATSRDIGAQHF. In DNA, the CDR3 is TGTGCCACCAGCAGAGATATAGGGGCCCAGCATTTT. The whole variable domain, remainder taken from reference TRBV15 and TRBJ1-5, is DAMVIQNPRYQVTQFGKPVTLSCSQTLNHNVMYWYQQKSSQAPKLLFHYYDKDFNNEADTPDNFQSRRPNTSFCFLDIRSPGLGDTAMYLCATSRDIGAQHFGDGTRLSIL.

V usage is TRBV27 and J usage is TRBJ1-5; D not resolved. Trimming took 3 bases from V and 0 from J, leaving 9 bases between them. Germline lookup yields CDR1 MNHEY and CDR2 SMNVEV (reference sequence). CDR3 length equals 15 residues. The DNA for the CDR3 is TGTGCCAGCAGTTTGGCCATCGATAGCAATCAGCCCCAGCATTTT. As protein: CASSLAIDSNQPQHF.

This chain joins TRBV27 and TRBJ2-7; D unclear. The germline CDR1 and CDR2 sequences are MNHEY and SMNVEV (reference sequence). The V gene lost 4 bases and the J gene lost 1 base, with 5 bases spanning the gap. There are 12 residues in the CDR3. The CDR3, as DNA: TGTGCCAGCAGTTCCGGTTCCTACGAGCAGTACTTC. It specifies CASSSGSYEQYF.

The V and J genes are TRBV23-1 and TRBJ2-7, with TRBD2 matching 8 bases. TRBV23-1 counts as an open reading frame of uncertain function. CDR3 size: 15 residues. The V and J ends lost 0 bases and 2 bases, in that order; junction bases with no gene match: 3. Here the CDR3 reads CASSQSGTRTYEQYF. CDR3 in DNA: TGCGCCAGCAGTCAATCGGGGACTAGGACCTACGAGCAGTACTTC.

This rearrangement joins TRBV16 to TRBJ2-5, with 7 nucleotides matching TRBD1. The CDR3 spans 15 residues. Per germline, CDR1 KGHSY and CDR2 FQNENV. Trimming took 2 bases from V and 4 from J; bases not matched to a gene: 7. The CDR3 reads CASSQLLPGGETQYF. The DNA of the CDR3 is TGTGCCAGCAGCCAACTTCTTCCAGGGGGAGAGACCCAGTACTTC.

V is TRBV10-1 and J is TRBJ2-1; 8 nucleotides align to TRBD1. J lost 4 bases, V lost 6 bases, and 8 bases had no gene match. Germline V gives CDR1 WNHNN, CDR2 SYGVQD (reference sequence). The CDR3 has 15 amino acids. The CDR3 region is CASRDRDRIYNEQFF. The DNA for the CDR3 is TGCGCCAGCAGAGACCGGGACAGGATATACAATGAGCAGTTCTTC.